These 24 T cell receptor beta chains were all obtained from the same sample, sequenced in a study of metastatic and nonmetastatic thyroid tumors (dated by TCRdb to the early 2020s). Library construction relied on PCR. The data were produced on an Illumina HiSeq 4000. TCRdb redid the processing of the public reads, applying fastp at Q25 and MiXCR, and retained in-frame beta chains. The sample data list about 20,000 clones, and around a sixth of these were observed just once. In total, the top ten clones hold around a fifth of the sample. No patient had received any treatment before thyroid surgery. The sequenced sample was blood. These receptors came from a female donor with papillary thyroid cancer or a benign thyroid nodule (not recorded which). Some clones in this sample may be carry-over from other donors' samples.

The chain carries TRBV9 and TRBJ1-5; no clear D gene. This CDR3 is 13 amino acids long. Looked up from germline, CDR1 is SGDLS and CDR2 is YYNGEE. The V end lost 2 bases, the J end lost 1 base, and 4 bases lay between the germline ends. The CDR3 loop is CASSVGSNQPQHF. Here the CDR3 DNA reads TGTGCCAGCAGCGTTGGCAGCAATCAGCCCCAGCATTTT.

This clone was counted many times. The rearrangement links TRBV4-1 to TRBJ2-3; D is ambiguous. The V gene lost 4 bases and the J gene lost 0 bases, with 5 bases spanning the gap. From germline, CDR1 is MGHRA and CDR2 YSYEKL. CDR3 length equals 13 residues. The CDR3 DNA follows: TGCGCCAGCAGCCGACTTAGCACAGATACGCAGTATTTT. Translated: CASSRLSTDTQYF.

A few counts support this clone. This may arise from a read error, as a much more abundant clone is one base away. The CDR3 nucleotides read TGTGCCATCAGTGGTCAACAGGGAACTGGGGCCAACGTCCTGGCTTTC. Translated, it gives CAISGQQGTGANVLAF. The chain recombines TRBV10-3 with TRBJ2-6; TRBD1 might be the D (6 bases). The germline gives CDR1 ENHRY, CDR2 SYGVKD. The CDR3 consists of 16 residues.

This chain joins TRBV5-1 and TRBJ2-7; possibly TRBD2 for D (5 bases). Germline-derived CDR1 and CDR2 are SGHRS and YFSETQ. The CDR3 covers 14 residues. Trimming stripped 0 bases from V and 2 bases from J, with 9 bases between. The DNA for the CDR3 is TGCGCCAGCAGCTTGGGGGTGGGAGCCTACGAGCAGTACTTC. It translates to CASSLGVGAYEQYF. The full variable domain, its missing parts supplied by reference TRBV5-1 and TRBJ2-7, is KAGVTQTPRYLIKTRGQQVTLSCSPISGHRSVSWYQQTPGQGLQFLFEYFSETQRNKGNFPGRFSGRQFSNSRSEMNVSTLELGDSALYLCASSLGVGAYEQYFGPGTRLTVT.

This clone has only one observation. This chain links TRBV5-1 with TRBJ2-1; 11 bases are shared with TRBD2. The trim removed 0 bases at V and 7 bases at J, leaving 6 bases unmatched. The germline V gene encodes CDR1 SGHRS and CDR2 YFSETQ. This CDR3 has 16 amino acids. In DNA form, the CDR3 reads TGCGCCAGCAGCTTGGGTGGCCTAGCGGGGGGAAATGAGCAGTTCTTC. Translating gives CASSLGGLAGGNEQFF.

On this clone: This may arise from a read error, as a much more abundant clone is one base away. The sample contains more than one DNA sequence encoding this CDR3. This sequence joins TRBV30 and TRBJ2-1; D is possibly TRBD2 (6 bases). Deletions cut 4 bases from V and 9 bases from J, with 22 bases between. This CDR3 is built from 15 residues. Germline assignment: CDR1 GTSNPN and CDR2 SVGIG (reference sequence). The CDR3 loop is CAWTAGRGKSPEQFF. DNA for the CDR3: TGTGCCTGGACGGCCGGGCGGGGCAAATCCCCTGAGCAGTTCTTC.

The chain has TRBV5-6 and TRBJ1-3, with D possibly TRBD1 on 6 matching bases. The germline CDR1 and CDR2 sequences are SGHDT and YYEEEE. This CDR3 contains 15 residues. V lost 4 bases, J lost 4 bases, and 15 bases lay in between. CDR3 nucleotides: TGTGCCAGCAGCCCCAGGGGAGTATGGGGAAACACCATATATTTT. Its protein product is CASSPRGVWGNTIYF. The full variable domain, with the rest looked up from reference TRBV5-6 and TRBJ1-3, is DAGVTQSPTHLIKTRGQQVTLRCSPKSGHDTVSWYQQALGQGPQFIFQYYEEEERQRGNFPDRFSGHQFPNYSSELNVNALLLGDSALYLCASSPRGVWGNTIYFGEGSWLTVV.

This clone was observed many times. The chain carries TRBV11-1 and TRBJ2-1; D is possibly TRBD1 (6 bases). The CDR3 has 15 amino acids. Trimming removed 5 bases from V and 2 bases from J, with 13 bases in between. Per germline, CDR1 SGHAT and CDR2 FQDESV (reference sequence). CDR3 residues: CASSTRRGAYNEQFF. The CDR3 DNA follows: TGTGCCAGCAGCACCCGCAGGGGTGCCTACAATGAGCAGTTCTTC.

This clone was seen many times. This CDR3 reads CASGPRDRVGKNIQYF. CDR3 nucleotides: TGTGCCAGCGGCCCCCGGGACCGGGTTGGGAAAAACATTCAGTACTTC. This chain connects TRBV2 to TRBJ2-4; perhaps D is TRBD1 or TRBD2 (5 bases each). The CDR3 runs to 16 residues. Trimming took off 8 bases at V and 4 bases at J, with 21 bases between the two ends. Germline V gene lookup returns CDR1 SNHLY and CDR2 FYNNEI.

Ten or more counts support this clone. J is TRBJ2-6 and V is TRBV5-1; 8 bases map to TRBD1. The germline CDR1 and CDR2 sequences are SGHRS and YFSETQ. Trimming took 1 base from V and 0 from J; bases not matched to a gene: 6. The CDR3 loop spans 18 amino acids. DNA of the CDR3: TGCGCCAGCAGCTTGCTGGGACAGGTAAACTCTGGGGCCAACGTCCTGACTTTC. Translating gives CASSLLGQVNSGANVLTF.

Concerning this clone itself: With a much larger clone just one base away, this may be a read error. The same CDR3 is also encoded by other DNA sequences in this sample. The rearrangement joins TRBV9 to TRBJ2-5; D gene unclear. The CDR3 spans 14 residues. Germline lookup yields CDR1 SGDLS and CDR2 YYNGEE. V lost 2 bases to trimming and J lost 1 base, with 9 bases between them. The CDR3 bases are TGTGCCAGCAGCGTGGATCCGCGCCAAGAGACCCAGTACTTC. Amino acids: CASSVDPRQETQYF.

This clone was seen repeatedly, ten times or more. The DNA for the CDR3 is TGTGCCAGTACCCCCAGGGAAAAACTGTTTTTT. Its protein product is CASTPREKLFF. The chain carries TRBV19 and TRBJ1-4, with D unclear. Germline-derived CDR1 and CDR2 are LNHDA and SQIVND (reference sequence). V was trimmed by 7 bases and J by 8 bases, leaving 8 bases between them. The CDR3 loop spans 11 amino acids.

This clone is labeled as medium-sized. CDR3 amino acids: CASSYSDQGSPLHF. The CDR3, as DNA: TGTGCCAGCAGTTACTCTGACCAGGGCTCACCCCTCCACTTT. The rearrangement joins TRBV6-6 to TRBJ1-6; the D gene is possibly TRBD1 (5 bases). Germline CDR1 and CDR2: MNHNY and SVGAGI (reference sequence). Trimming took 0 bases from V and 10 from J, leaving 10 bases between them. This CDR3 is built from 14 residues.

There are many counts of this clone. This CDR3 fails to terminate in the conserved phenylalanine or tryptophan, so it likely reflects a read error. No DNA is shown, since the ends of the CDR3 on it are uncertain; the CDR3 is the one TCRdb lists. V and J are TRBV2 and TRBJ1-1; the table calls TRBD1, which could not be checked here. Germline CDR1 is SNHLY and CDR2 is FYNNEI. The CDR3 has 12 amino acids, counting both end residues. CDR3 sequence reads: CASRYRDTNPIM.

In its sample, this clone was seen many times. V usage is TRBV2 and J usage is TRBJ2-5; 7 bases are shared with TRBD2. Germline CDR1 SNHLY, CDR2 FYNNEI. The CDR3 has 14 residues. Trimming at V came to 6 bases and at J to 2 bases, leaving 6 bases not matched to a gene. The CDR3 protein is CASSDPGGQETQYF. DNA of the CDR3: TGTGCCAGCAGCGACCCGGGGGGACAAGAGACCCAGTACTTC.

This clone was counted ten times or more. The rearrangement joins TRBV10-2 to TRBJ2-1; D is ambiguous. The CDR3 is 12 amino acids. Germline V lookup: CDR1 WSHSY, CDR2 SAAADI. V shed 8 bases and J shed 4 bases, with 9 bases lying between them. In DNA, the CDR3 is TGCGCCAGCGACTCAGGTTACAATGAGCAGTTCTTC. It yields the protein CASDSGYNEQFF.

About this clone itself: At one boundary the junction diverges from the germline segment, which might be a read error. This chain links TRBV7-8 with TRBJ1-6, with D unresolved. Germline values: CDR1 SGHVS, CDR2 FQNEAQ. The CDR3 is 16 residues long. CDR3 coding DNA: TGTGCCATCAGCCTAACCCAGCGGGTCGTGAATTCACCCCTCCACTTT. Protein: CAISLTQRVVNSPLHF.

This clone appeared many times. The chain joins TRBV5-4 to TRBJ1-3; no clear D. This CDR3 is 11 amino acids long. V was trimmed by 4 bases and J by 5 bases, leaving 4 bases between them. The germline gives CDR1 SGHNT, CDR2 YYREEE (reference sequence). CDR3 sequence reads: CASSIRNTIYF. The DNA of the CDR3 is TGTGCCAGCAGCATCAGAAACACCATATATTTT.

In this sample, this clone is medium-sized. J is TRBJ2-1 and V is TRBV6-2 or TRBV6-3, with D possibly being TRBD2 (7 bases). The CDR3 has 14 amino acids. Germline values: CDR1 MNHEY, CDR2 SVGEGT. Trimming left V 4 bases short and J 5 bases short, with 12 bases between. In DNA, the CDR3 is TGTGCCAGCAGTTGGGGGGGCTTCGACAATGAGCAGTTCTTC. Residues: CASSWGGFDNEQFF.

This clone was counted between two and nine times. V usage is TRBV6-1 and J usage is TRBJ2-1; 8 bases match TRBD1. Germline V gives CDR1 MNHNS, CDR2 SASEGT. The J segment lost 3 bases and the V segment lost 0 bases, leaving 4 bases of the junction unmatched. This CDR3 contains 16 residues. CDR3 amino acids: CASSEAGTGVYNEQFF. In nucleotides, the CDR3 is TGTGCCAGCAGTGAAGCCGGGACAGGCGTCTACAATGAGCAGTTCTTC.

This clone was counted ten times or more. The V and J genes are TRBV2 and TRBJ1-5, with 8 bases that match TRBD1. The CDR3 length is 14 residues. Germline V CDR1 and CDR2: SNHLY, FYNNEI. V shed 6 bases and J 6 bases; nucleotides not matched to a gene: 7. The CDR3 loop is CASSRQGRGQPQHF. CDR3 DNA: TGTGCCAGCAGCCGACAGGGGCGAGGTCAGCCCCAGCATTTT.

This clone is medium-sized by share. This rearrangement joins TRBV28 to TRBJ2-2, with 7 bases lining up with TRBD1. V trimming: 3 bases; J trimming: 6 bases; junction bases outside the gene matches: 7. The germline V gene has CDR1 MDHEN and CDR2 SYDVKM. The CDR3 length is 15 residues. CDR3 nucleotides: TGTGCCAGCAGTTTTTCACGACAGGGCCCCGGGGAGCTGTTTTTT. Translation: CASSFSRQGPGELFF.

The V call is TRBV7-8, the J call TRBJ2-7; 7 bases are shared with TRBD1. V gave up 1 base and J gave up 6 bases; unmatched junction bases: 9. Germline CDR1 and CDR2: SGHVS and FQNEAQ. The CDR3 has 15 residues. The CDR3 loop is CASSLGQGNILEQYF. The CDR3 nucleotides are TGTGCCAGCAGCTTAGGACAGGGCAATATCCTCGAGCAGTACTTC.

The CDR3: CSVSYRQGYTF. CDR3 nucleotide sequence: TGCAGTGTAAGTTACAGGCAGGGCTACACCTTC. The chain carries TRBV20-1 and TRBJ1-2; possibly TRBD1 for D (5 bases). CDR3 length: 11 residues. Trimming stripped 7 bases from V and 8 bases from J, with 14 bases between. CDR1 DFQATT and CDR2 SNEGSKA come from the germline V gene (reference sequence).